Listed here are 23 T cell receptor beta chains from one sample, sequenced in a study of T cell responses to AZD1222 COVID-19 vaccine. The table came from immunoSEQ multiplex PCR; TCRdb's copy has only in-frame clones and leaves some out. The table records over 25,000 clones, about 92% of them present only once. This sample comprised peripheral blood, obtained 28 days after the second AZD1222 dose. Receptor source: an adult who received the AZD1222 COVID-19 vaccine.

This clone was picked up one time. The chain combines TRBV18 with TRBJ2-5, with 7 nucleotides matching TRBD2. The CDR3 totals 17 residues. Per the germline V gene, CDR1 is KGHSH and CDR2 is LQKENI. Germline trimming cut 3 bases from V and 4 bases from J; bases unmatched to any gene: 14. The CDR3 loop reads CASSPSNYGGSGETQYF. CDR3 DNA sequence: TGTGCCAGCTCACCGTCAAACTACGGCGGGAGTGGAGAGACCCAGTACTTC.

This CDR3 is CATRLSRGLKSNQPQHF. The CDR3 coding sequence is TGTGCCACACGCTTAAGCAGGGGCTTGAAAAGCAATCAGCCCCAGCATTTT. The chain combines TRBV19 with TRBJ1-5; D possibly corresponds to TRBD1 (6 bases). Germline CDR1 LNHDA, CDR2 SQIVND (reference sequence). With 10 bases removed from V and 1 base from J, the gap between germline ends came to 23 bases. The CDR3 consists of 17 residues.

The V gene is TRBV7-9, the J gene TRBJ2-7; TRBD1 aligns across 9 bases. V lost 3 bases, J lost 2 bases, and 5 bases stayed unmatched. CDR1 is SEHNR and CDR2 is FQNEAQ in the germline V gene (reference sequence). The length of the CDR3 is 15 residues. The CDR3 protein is CASSFTGTGTYEQYF. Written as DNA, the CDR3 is TGTGCCAGCAGCTTCACCGGGACAGGGACCTACGAGCAGTACTTC.

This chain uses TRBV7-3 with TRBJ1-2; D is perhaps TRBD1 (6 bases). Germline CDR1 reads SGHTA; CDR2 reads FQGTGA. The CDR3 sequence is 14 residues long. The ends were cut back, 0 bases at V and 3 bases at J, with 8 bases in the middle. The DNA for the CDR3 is TGTGCCAGCAGCTTAACGTCAGGGGACTATGGCTACACCTTC. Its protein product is CASSLTSGDYGYTF.

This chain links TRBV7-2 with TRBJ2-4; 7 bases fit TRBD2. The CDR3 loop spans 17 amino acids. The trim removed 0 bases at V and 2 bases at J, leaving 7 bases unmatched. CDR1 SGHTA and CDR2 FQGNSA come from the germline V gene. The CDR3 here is CASSLAVGAGSKNIQYF. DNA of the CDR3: TGTGCCAGCAGCTTAGCAGTAGGAGCGGGATCCAAAAACATTCAGTACTTC.

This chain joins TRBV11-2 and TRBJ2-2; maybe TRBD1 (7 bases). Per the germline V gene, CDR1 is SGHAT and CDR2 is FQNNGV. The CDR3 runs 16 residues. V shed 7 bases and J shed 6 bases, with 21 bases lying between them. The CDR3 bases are TGTGCCAGCAACCCTTTGGGTGGGGGGACAGCCGGGGAGCTGTTTTTT. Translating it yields CASNPLGGGTAGELFF.

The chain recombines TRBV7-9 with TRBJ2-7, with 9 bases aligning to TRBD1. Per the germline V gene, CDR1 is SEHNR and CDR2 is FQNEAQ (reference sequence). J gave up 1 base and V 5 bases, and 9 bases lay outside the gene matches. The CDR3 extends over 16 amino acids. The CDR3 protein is CASSRGVDRGSYEQYF. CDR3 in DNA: TGTGCCAGCAGCCGGGGTGTGGACAGGGGTTCCTACGAGCAGTACTTC. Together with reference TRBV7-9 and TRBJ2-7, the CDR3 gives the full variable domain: DTGVSQNPRHKITKRGQNVTFRCDPISEHNRLYWYRQTLGQGPEFLTYFQNEAQLEKSRLLSDRFSAERPKGSFSTLEIQRTEQGDSAMYLCASSRGVDRGSYEQYFGPGTRLTVT.

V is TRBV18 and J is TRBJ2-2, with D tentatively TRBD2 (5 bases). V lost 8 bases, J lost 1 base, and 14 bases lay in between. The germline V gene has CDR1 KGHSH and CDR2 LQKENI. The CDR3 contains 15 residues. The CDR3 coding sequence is TGTGCCAGCGCTAGCCCGCCAAGGAACACCGGGGAGCTGTTTTTT. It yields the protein CASASPPRNTGELFF.

CDR3 coding DNA: TGTGCCAGCGGGACGGCGGGAGACGAGCAGTACTTC. It specifies CASGTAGDEQYF. This chain joins TRBV18 and TRBJ2-7; 7 nucleotides match TRBD2. From germline, CDR1 is KGHSH and CDR2 LQKENI. This CDR3 spans 12 amino acids. J was trimmed by 5 bases and V by 8 bases; bases with no gene match: 6. Filled out from reference TRBV18 and TRBJ2-7, the complete variable domain reads NAGVMQNPRHLVRRRGQEARLRCSPMKGHSHVYWYRQLPEEGLKFMVYLQKENIIDESGMPKERFSAEFPKEGPSILRIQQVVRGDSAAYFCASGTAGDEQYFGPGTRLTVT.

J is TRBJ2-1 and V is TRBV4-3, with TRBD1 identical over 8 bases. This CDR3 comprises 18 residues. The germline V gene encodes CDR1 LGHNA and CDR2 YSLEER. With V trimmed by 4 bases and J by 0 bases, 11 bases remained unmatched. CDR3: CASSPQGRGRVSYNEQFF. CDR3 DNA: TGCGCCAGCAGCCCCCAGGGCAGGGGGCGGGTCTCCTACAATGAGCAGTTCTTC.

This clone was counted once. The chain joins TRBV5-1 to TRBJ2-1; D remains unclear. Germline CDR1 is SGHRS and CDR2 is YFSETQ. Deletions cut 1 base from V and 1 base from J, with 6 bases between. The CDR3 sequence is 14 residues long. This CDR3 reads CASSLRMSYNEQFF. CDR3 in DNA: TGCGCCAGCAGCTTGCGGATGTCCTACAATGAGCAGTTCTTC.

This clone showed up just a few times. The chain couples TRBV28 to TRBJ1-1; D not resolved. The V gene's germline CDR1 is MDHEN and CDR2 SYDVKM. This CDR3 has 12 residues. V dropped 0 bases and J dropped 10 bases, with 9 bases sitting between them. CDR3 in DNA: TGTGCCAGCAGTTTATGGGAAGGTATAGCTTTCTTT. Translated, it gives CASSLWEGIAFF.

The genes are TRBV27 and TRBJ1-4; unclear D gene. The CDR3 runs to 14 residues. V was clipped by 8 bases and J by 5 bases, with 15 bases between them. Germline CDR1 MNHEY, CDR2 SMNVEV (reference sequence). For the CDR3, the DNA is TGTGCCAGCGCCACAGCGGCTATAAATGAAAAACTGTTTTTT. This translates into CASATAAINEKLFF.

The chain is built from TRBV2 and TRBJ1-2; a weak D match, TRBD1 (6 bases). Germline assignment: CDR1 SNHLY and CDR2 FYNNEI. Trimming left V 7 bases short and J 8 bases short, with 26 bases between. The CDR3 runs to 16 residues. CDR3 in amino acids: CASKWTAQGSPGGYTF. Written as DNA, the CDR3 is TGTGCCAGCAAATGGACAGCTCAGGGTTCCCCCGGGGGCTACACCTTC.

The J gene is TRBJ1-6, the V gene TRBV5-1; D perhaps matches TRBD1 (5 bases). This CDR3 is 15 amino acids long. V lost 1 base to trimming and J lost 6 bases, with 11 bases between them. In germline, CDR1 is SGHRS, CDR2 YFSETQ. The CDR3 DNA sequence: TGCGCCAGCAGCTTGTTTGACAGAATTAATTCACCCCTCCACTTT. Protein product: CASSLFDRINSPLHF.

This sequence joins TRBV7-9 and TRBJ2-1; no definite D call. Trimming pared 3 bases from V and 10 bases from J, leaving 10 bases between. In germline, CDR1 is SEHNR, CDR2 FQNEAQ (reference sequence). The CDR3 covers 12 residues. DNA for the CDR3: TGTGCCAGCAGCTTGACGGTAGGCGAGCAGTTCTTC. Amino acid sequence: CASSLTVGEQFF. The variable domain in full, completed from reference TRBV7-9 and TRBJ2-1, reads DTGVSQNPRHKITKRGQNVTFRCDPISEHNRLYWYRQTLGQGPEFLTYFQNEAQLEKSRLLSDRFSAERPKGSFSTLEIQRTEQGDSAMYLCASSLTVGEQFFGPGTRLTVL.

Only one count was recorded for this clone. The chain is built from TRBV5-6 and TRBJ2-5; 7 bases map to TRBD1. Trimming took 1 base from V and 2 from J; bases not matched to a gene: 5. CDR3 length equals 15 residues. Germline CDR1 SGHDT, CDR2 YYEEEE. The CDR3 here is CASSLNRGRQETQYF. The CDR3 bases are TGTGCCAGCAGCTTGAACAGGGGAAGGCAAGAGACCCAGTACTTC. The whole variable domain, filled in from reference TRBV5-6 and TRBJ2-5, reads DAGVTQSPTHLIKTRGQQVTLRCSPKSGHDTVSWYQQALGQGPQFIFQYYEEEERQRGNFPDRFSGHQFPNYSSELNVNALLLGDSALYLCASSLNRGRQETQYFGPGTRLLVL.

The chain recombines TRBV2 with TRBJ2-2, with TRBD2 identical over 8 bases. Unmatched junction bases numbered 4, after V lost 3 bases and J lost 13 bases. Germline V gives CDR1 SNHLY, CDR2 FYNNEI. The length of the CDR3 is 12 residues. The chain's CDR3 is CASSDQRGTLFF. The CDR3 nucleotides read TGTGCCAGCAGTGACCAGCGGGGGACGCTGTTTTTT.

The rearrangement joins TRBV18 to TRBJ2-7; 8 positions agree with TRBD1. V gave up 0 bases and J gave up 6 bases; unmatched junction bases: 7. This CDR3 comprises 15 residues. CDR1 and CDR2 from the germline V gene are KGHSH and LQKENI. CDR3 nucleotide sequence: TGTGCCAGCTCACCACCCCGGACAGGGTGGTTCGAGCAGTACTTC. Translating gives CASSPPRTGWFEQYF.

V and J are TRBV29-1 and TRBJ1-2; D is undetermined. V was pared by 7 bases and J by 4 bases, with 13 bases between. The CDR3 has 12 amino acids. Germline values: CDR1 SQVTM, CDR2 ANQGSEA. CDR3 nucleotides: TGCAGCGCCCCCGACACACTCTATGGCTACACCTTC. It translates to CSAPDTLYGYTF.

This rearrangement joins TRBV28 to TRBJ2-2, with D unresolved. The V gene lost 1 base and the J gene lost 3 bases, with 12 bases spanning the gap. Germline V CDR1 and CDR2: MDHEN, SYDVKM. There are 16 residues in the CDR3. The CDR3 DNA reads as TGTGCCAGCAGTTTATTCGCTGGATTATACACCGGGGAGCTGTTTTTT. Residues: CASSLFAGLYTGELFF.

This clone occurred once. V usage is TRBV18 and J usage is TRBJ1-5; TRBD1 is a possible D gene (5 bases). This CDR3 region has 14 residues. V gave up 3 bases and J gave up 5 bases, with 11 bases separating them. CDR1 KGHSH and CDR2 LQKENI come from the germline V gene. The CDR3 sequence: CASSPGARHQPQHF. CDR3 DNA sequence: TGTGCCAGCTCACCCGGGGCACGTCATCAGCCCCAGCATTTT.

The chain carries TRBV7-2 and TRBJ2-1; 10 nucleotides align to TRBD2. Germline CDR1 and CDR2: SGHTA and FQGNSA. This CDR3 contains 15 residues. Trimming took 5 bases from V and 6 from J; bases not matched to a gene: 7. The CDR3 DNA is TGTGCCAGCAGCCCAGTGGGACTAGCGATCAATGAGCAGTTCTTC. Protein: CASSPVGLAINEQFF.